This paragraph reports one TCR beta chain. Germline loops: CDR1 GTSNPN, CDR2 SVGIG (reference sequence). V lost 3 bases to trimming and J lost 4 bases, with 10 bases between them. The CDR3 extends over 13 amino acids. Stated treatment: oral pan-JAK inhibitor, 5-10 mg twice daily. This sample was taken from a study of CD8+ T cells in alopecia areata. Across the whole study: Oral tofacitinib (5 to 10 mg twice daily) was administered to treated patients. Percentage of affected scalp area was the basis on which treated patients' severity was scored.

Isolated RNA was reverse transcribed into cDNA used as the sequencing template. Only in-frame clones appear in the TCRdb table, and some are missing; sequencing was by immunoSEQ multiplex PCR. The data contain more than 200,000 clones, roughly three fifths of them singletons. Sequencing was performed on CD4+ T cells sorted from blood, taken at roughly week 45, from a patient treated with tofacitinib. The sequence was collected from a human donor with alopecia areata. The chain recombines TRBV30 with TRBJ2-4, with D perhaps TRBD2 (6 bases). The CDR3: CAWRDYLKNIQYF. The CDR3 nucleotides are TGTGCCTGGAGGGACTACTTAAAAAACATTCAGTACTTC.